One sample yielded the 22 T cell receptor beta chains listed below, sequenced in a study of blood T cell repertoires in COVID-19. The method was immunoSEQ multiplex PCR; TCRdb's version includes in-frame clones alone and lacks a portion of them. This table has almost 400,000 clones, more than 75% appearing once. Sequenced input: peripheral blood. The receptors originated from a woman aged 60 to 75 with COVID-19, enrolled during active disease.

This rearrangement joins TRBV19 to TRBJ2-5; maybe TRBD1 (6 bases). Trimming removed 5 bases from V and 2 bases from J, with 12 bases in between. The CDR3 runs to 14 residues. The V gene's germline CDR1 is LNHDA and CDR2 SQIVND (reference sequence). In nucleotides, the CDR3 is TGTGCCAGTAGTGAGTACAGGGTTCAAGAGACCCAGTACTTC. This sequence encodes CASSEYRVQETQYF.

The chain has TRBV18 and TRBJ1-5; D call uncertain. Trimming left V 3 bases short and J 4 bases short, with 10 bases between. Germline values: CDR1 KGHSH, CDR2 LQKENI. This CDR3 region has 14 residues. The CDR3: CASSPGQSNQPQHF. For the CDR3, the DNA is TGTGCCAGCTCACCTGGGCAGTCGAATCAGCCCCAGCATTTT.

About this clone itself: Within the sample, other DNA sequences also encode this same CDR3. V usage is TRBV30 and J usage is TRBJ1-5, with 9 bases that match TRBD1. Germline V gene data show CDR1 as GTSNPN and CDR2 as SVGIG (reference sequence). With V trimmed by 5 bases and J by 1 base, 0 bases remained unmatched. This CDR3 is built from 13 residues. The CDR3 bases are TGTGCCTGGGACAGGGGGAGCAATCAGCCCCAGCATTTT. This sequence encodes CAWDRGSNQPQHF.

The chain has TRBV6-5 and TRBJ2-7; a possible D gene is TRBD1 (5 bases). The CDR3 contains 16 residues. CDR1 MNHEY and CDR2 SVGAGI come from the germline V gene. Trimming took 0 bases from V and 4 from J, leaving 16 bases between them. CDR3 nucleotide sequence: TGTGCCAGCAGTTACTCGATGGGTCAGGGTGTGTACGAGCAGTACTTC. Protein sequence: CASSYSMGQGVYEQYF.

The genes are TRBV5-1 and TRBJ1-4; 11 positions match TRBD1. This CDR3 region has 15 residues. V was clipped by 3 bases and J by 8 bases; unmatched bases: 6. In germline, CDR1 is SGHRS, CDR2 YFSETQ. Written as DNA, the CDR3 is TGCGCCAGCAGCTGGACAGGGGGCGTAGGGGAAAAACTGTTTTTT. Amino acids: CASSWTGGVGEKLFF.

This sequence joins TRBV23-1 and TRBJ2-7, with D perhaps TRBD1 (5 bases). TRBV23-1 is known as an ORF, though its function is uncertain. CDR3 length: 12 amino acids. V lost 3 bases to trimming and J lost 12 bases, with 15 bases between them. CDR3 in amino acids: CASSHDSYPRYF. CDR3 bases: TGCGCCAGCAGTCATGACAGTTATCCGCGGTACTTC.

The chain couples TRBV4-1 to TRBJ1-5; tentative D call: TRBD1 (6 bases). Deletions cut 3 bases from V and 7 bases from J, with 16 bases between. The CDR3 runs to 15 residues. Per the germline V gene, CDR1 is MGHRA and CDR2 is YSYEKL. CDR3 protein: CASSHYLGGHQPQHF. CDR3 DNA: TGCGCCAGCAGCCACTACTTGGGGGGGCACCAGCCCCAGCATTTT.

The chain joins TRBV5-6 to TRBJ2-7; 11 bases fit TRBD2. The CDR3 loop spans 16 amino acids. The ends lost 0 bases at V and 2 bases at J; junction bases unmatched: 4. Per germline, CDR1 SGHDT and CDR2 YYEEEE. Written as DNA, the CDR3 is TGTGCCAGCAGCTTGGCTCCTAGCGGGGGGCCCTACGAGCAGTACTTC. It is translated as CASSLAPSGGPYEQYF.

The gene calls are TRBV7-6 and TRBJ2-5, with 15 bases lining up with TRBD2. This CDR3 is 20 amino acids long. With V trimmed by 2 bases and J by 5 bases, 15 bases remained unmatched. The germline gives CDR1 SGHVS, CDR2 FNYEAQ. The CDR3 coding sequence is TGTGCCAGCAGCTTATTGTTTGGCGGCGGGACTAGCGGGGGGAAGGAGACCCAGTACTTC. Amino acids: CASSLLFGGGTSGGKETQYF.

The rearrangement links TRBV25-1 to TRBJ2-5, with TRBD2 as a possible D gene (6 bases). CDR3 size: 17 residues. The V gene's germline CDR1 is MGHDK and CDR2 SYGVNS. V was clipped by 4 bases and J by 4 bases, with 22 bases between them. The CDR3 nucleotides read TGTGCCAGCAGTGGAGAGGCTTGGAGAGGGCGGGGAGAGACCCAGTACTTC. It yields the protein CASSGEAWRGRGETQYF.

V gene TRBV7-9 combines with J gene TRBJ2-5, with D possibly matching TRBD2 (6 bases). V was trimmed by 11 bases and J by 4 bases, leaving 14 bases between them. This CDR3 is built from 12 residues. Germline V gives CDR1 SEHNR, CDR2 FQNEAQ (reference sequence). The CDR3, as DNA: TGTGCCCTCGCGGGGCAGCCAGAGACCCAGTACTTC. Protein product: CALAGQPETQYF. The full variable domain, its missing parts supplied by reference TRBV7-9 and TRBJ2-5, is DTGVSQNPRHKITKRGQNVTFRCDPISEHNRLYWYRQTLGQGPEFLTYFQNEAQLEKSRLLSDRFSAERPKGSFSTLEIQRTEQGDSAMYLCALAGQPETQYFGPGTRLLVL.

This chain uses TRBV6-5 with TRBJ1-5; D gene ambiguous. Per germline, CDR1 MNHEY and CDR2 SVGAGI. The V end lost 0 bases, the J end lost 6 bases, and 12 bases lay between the germline ends. The CDR3 sequence is 15 residues long. The CDR3 DNA sequence: TGTGCCAGCAGTTACTCGTACCGGGGTGGTCAGCCCCAGCATTTT. It specifies CASSYSYRGGQPQHF.

Of note for this clone: Germline and junction disagree at one end, which may indicate a read error. V gene TRBV7-2 combines with J gene TRBJ2-1; 12 nucleotides match TRBD2. CDR3 length: 13 residues. The germline gives CDR1 SGHTA, CDR2 FQGNSA. The CDR3 DNA follows: TGTGCCAGCAGCCTAGCGGGGGGGCACGAGCAGTTCTTC. This encodes CASSLAGGHEQFF.

The chain uses TRBV7-2 and TRBJ1-2, with 7 bases that match TRBD1. In germline, CDR1 is SGHTA, CDR2 FQGNSA. This CDR3 comprises 15 residues. Losses at the gene ends were 1 base for V and 7 bases for J; bases not matched to a gene: 9. CDR3 amino acids: CASSLVTKGASGYTF. The CDR3 DNA follows: TGTGCCAGCAGCTTAGTTACGAAGGGGGCGTCTGGCTACACCTTC.

In regard to this clone: This sample also contains other DNA sequences that code for the same CDR3. CDR3 residues: CASSPGTGRGQPQHF. The DNA of the CDR3 is TGTGCCAGCAGCCCCGGGACAGGGCGGGGTCAGCCCCAGCATTTT. V gene TRBV7-9 combines with J gene TRBJ1-5; TRBD1 aligns across 9 bases. J gave up 6 bases and V 5 bases, and 8 bases lay outside the gene matches. In germline, CDR1 is SEHNR, CDR2 FQNEAQ (reference sequence). The CDR3 consists of 15 residues. Full variable domain (remainder filled in from reference TRBV7-9 and TRBJ1-5): DTGVSQNPRHKITKRGQNVTFRCDPISEHNRLYWYRQTLGQGPEFLTYFQNEAQLEKSRLLSDRFSAERPKGSFSTLEIQRTEQGDSAMYLCASSPGTGRGQPQHFGDGTRLSIL.

This clone was observed a few times. The V gene is TRBV5-1, the J gene TRBJ1-4; weak D call: TRBD1 (6 bases). Per germline, CDR1 SGHRS and CDR2 YFSETQ. CDR3 length: 15 residues. V was clipped by 4 bases and J by 0 bases, with 10 bases between them. DNA for the CDR3: TGCGCCAGCAGCGGAACAGGGACAACTAATGAAAAACTGTTTTTT. Translated: CASSGTGTTNEKLFF.

Only a few counts were recorded for this clone. The V gene is TRBV11-2, the J gene TRBJ1-1; maybe TRBD1 (6 bases). CDR3 length: 17 residues. V dropped 1 base and J dropped 1 base, with 16 bases sitting between them. Looked up from germline, CDR1 is SGHAT and CDR2 is FQNNGV. CDR3 bases: TGTGCCAGCAGCTTAGTCCCGGGACACCTCGGGAACACTGAAGCTTTCTTT. Translated, it gives CASSLVPGHLGNTEAFF.

This clone was counted a single time. The chain carries TRBV5-4 and TRBJ1-2; possibly TRBD1 for D (5 bases). The CDR3 contains 15 residues. V gave up 0 bases and J gave up 5 bases, with 14 bases separating them. Germline-derived CDR1 and CDR2 are SGHNT and YYREEE (reference sequence). For the CDR3, the DNA is TGTGCCAGCAGCTTGGAAGGGCAGGGATATTATGGCTACACCTTC. This codes for CASSLEGQGYYGYTF. The full variable domain, with the rest looked up from reference TRBV5-4 and TRBJ1-2, is ETGVTQSPTHLIKTRGQQVTLRCSSQSGHNTVSWYQQALGQGPQFIFQYYREEENGRGNFPPRFSGLQFPNYSSELNVNALELDDSALYLCASSLEGQGYYGYTFGSGTRLTVV.

The chain uses TRBV6-5 and TRBJ1-2; TRBD1 matches 9 bases. The length of the CDR3 is 15 residues. Germline loops: CDR1 MNHEY, CDR2 SVGAGI. J lost 3 bases, V lost 5 bases, and 7 bases had no gene match. DNA for the CDR3: TGTGCCAGCAGTAAGGTTTGGGACAGGGACTATGGCTACACCTTC. Its translation: CASSKVWDRDYGYTF.

This clone was found a few times. The chain couples TRBV7-8 to TRBJ2-5; 10 positions agree with TRBD2. This CDR3 comprises 16 residues. The J segment lost 5 bases and the V segment lost 7 bases, leaving 13 bases of the junction unmatched. Germline CDR1 SGHVS, CDR2 FQNEAQ. This chain's CDR3 is CASTSLSGGAGETQYF. The DNA for the CDR3 is TGTGCCAGCACCTCCCTGAGCGGGGGGGCCGGGGAGACCCAGTACTTC.

This chain connects TRBV5-5 to TRBJ1-1; unclear D gene. The V end lost 0 bases, the J end lost 0 bases, and 9 bases lay between the germline ends. The germline CDR1 and CDR2 sequences are SGHKS and YYEKEE (reference sequence). The CDR3 is made up of 15 amino acids. In nucleotides, the CDR3 is TGTGCCAGCAGCTTGGTTGGCAGTTTGAACACTGAAGCTTTCTTT. It encodes CASSLVGSLNTEAFF.

As for this clone: The same CDR3 arises from other DNA sequences in this sample as well. J is TRBJ1-5 and V is TRBV29-1; a possible D gene is TRBD1 (6 bases). The CDR3 sequence is 13 residues long. CDR1 is SQVTM, CDR2 ANQGSEA, per germline. Trimming took off 4 bases at V and 2 bases at J, with 9 bases between the two ends. DNA of the CDR3: TGCAGCGTTGGGGCAGGGGGCAATCAGCCCCAGCATTTT. It codes for CSVGAGGNQPQHF.